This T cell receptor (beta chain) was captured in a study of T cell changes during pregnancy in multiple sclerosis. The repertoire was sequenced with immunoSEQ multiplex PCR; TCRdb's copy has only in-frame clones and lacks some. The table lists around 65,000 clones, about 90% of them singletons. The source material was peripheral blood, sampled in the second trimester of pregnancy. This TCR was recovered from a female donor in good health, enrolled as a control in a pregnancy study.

CDR3 residues: CASSRLFSGNYNEQFF. Written as DNA, the CDR3 is TGCGCCAGCAGCCGACTTTTTAGCGGAAATTACAATGAGCAGTTCTTC. The chain couples TRBV4-1 to TRBJ2-1, with D maybe TRBD2 (6 bases). Germline V gene lookup returns CDR1 MGHRA and CDR2 YSYEKL. The V end lost 4 bases, the J end lost 4 bases, and 17 bases lay between the germline ends. CDR3 size: 16 residues.